The entry below describes one T cell receptor (beta chain). V dropped 2 bases and J dropped 10; count of bases not matched to a gene: 13. The CDR3 totals 16 residues. Germline CDR1 reads LGHNA; CDR2 reads YNFKEQ. This sample is drawn from a study of T cell responses to AZD1222 COVID-19 vaccine. Method: immunoSEQ multiplex PCR; TCRdb's copy keeps in-frame clones and lacks some. This table holds tens of thousands of clones, about 88% found once. The chain couples TRBV4-2 to TRBJ1-4, with TRBD1 matching over 7 bases. Sequencing was performed on peripheral blood, taken 28 days after the second AZD1222 dose. This sequence originates from an adult who received the AZD1222 COVID-19 vaccine. In DNA form, the CDR3 reads TGTGCCAGCAGCCAACAAAGACAGGGAATGACGAGAAAACTGTTTTTT. Encoded protein: CASSQQRQGMTRKLFF.